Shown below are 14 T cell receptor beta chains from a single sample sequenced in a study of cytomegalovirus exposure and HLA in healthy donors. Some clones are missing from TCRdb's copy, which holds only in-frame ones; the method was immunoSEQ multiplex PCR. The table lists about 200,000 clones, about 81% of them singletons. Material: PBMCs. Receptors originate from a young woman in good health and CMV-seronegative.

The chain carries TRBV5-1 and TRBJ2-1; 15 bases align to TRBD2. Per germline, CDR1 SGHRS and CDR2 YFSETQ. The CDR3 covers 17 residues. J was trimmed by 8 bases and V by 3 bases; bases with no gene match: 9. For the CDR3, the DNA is TGCGCCAGCAGCTCAGGAGGACTAGCGGGGGGGCAGCATGAGCAGTTCTTC. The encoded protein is CASSSGGLAGGQHEQFF.

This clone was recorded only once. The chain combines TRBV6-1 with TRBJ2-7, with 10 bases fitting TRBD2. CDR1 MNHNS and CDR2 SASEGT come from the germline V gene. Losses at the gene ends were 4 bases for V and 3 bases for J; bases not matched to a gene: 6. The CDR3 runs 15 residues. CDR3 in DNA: TGTGCCAGCAGTGCTAGCGGGAGTATCGGCTACGAGCAGTACTTC. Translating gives CASSASGSIGYEQYF.

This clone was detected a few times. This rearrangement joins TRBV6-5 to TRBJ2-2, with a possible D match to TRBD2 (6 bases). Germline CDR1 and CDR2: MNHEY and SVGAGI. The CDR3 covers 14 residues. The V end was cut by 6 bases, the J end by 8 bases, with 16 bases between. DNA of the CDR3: TGTGCCAGCAGCCCCTTCGGGGGTGTAGGGGAGCTGTTTTTT. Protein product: CASSPFGGVGELFF.

CDR3 amino acids: CASSRGYEQYF. CDR3 DNA sequence: TGCGCCAGCAGCAGGGGCTACGAGCAGTACTTC. V and J are TRBV10-1 and TRBJ2-7, with a tentative D call TRBD1 (6 bases). The CDR3 loop spans 11 amino acids. The V end was cut by 6 bases, the J end by 3 bases, with 6 bases between. From germline, CDR1 is WNHNN and CDR2 SYGVQD (reference sequence).

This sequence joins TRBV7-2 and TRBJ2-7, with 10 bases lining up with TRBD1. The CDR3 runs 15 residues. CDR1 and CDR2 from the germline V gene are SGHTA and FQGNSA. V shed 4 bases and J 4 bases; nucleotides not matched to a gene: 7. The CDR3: CASSSDRGRYYEQYF. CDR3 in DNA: TGTGCCAGCAGCTCTGACAGGGGGCGCTATTACGAGCAGTACTTC.

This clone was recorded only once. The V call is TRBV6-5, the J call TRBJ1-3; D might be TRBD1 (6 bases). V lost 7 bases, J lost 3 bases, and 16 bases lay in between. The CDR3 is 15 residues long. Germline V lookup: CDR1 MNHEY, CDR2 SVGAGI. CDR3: CASTEGGAHGNTIYF. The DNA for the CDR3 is TGTGCCAGCACCGAAGGGGGGGCTCATGGAAACACCATATATTTT.

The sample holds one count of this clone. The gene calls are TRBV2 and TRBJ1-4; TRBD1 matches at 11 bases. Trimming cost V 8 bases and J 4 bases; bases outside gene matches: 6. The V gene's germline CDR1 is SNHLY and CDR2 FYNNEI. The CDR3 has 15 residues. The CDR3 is CASGRDRGINEKLFF. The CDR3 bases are TGTGCCAGCGGACGGGACAGGGGGATTAATGAAAAACTGTTTTTT. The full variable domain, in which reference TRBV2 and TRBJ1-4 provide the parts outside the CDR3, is EPEVTQTPSHQVTQMGQEVILRCVPISNHLYFYWYRQILGQKVEFLVSFYNNEISEKSEIFDDQFSVERPDGSNFTLKIRSTKLEDSAMYFCASGRDRGINEKLFFGSGTQLSVL.

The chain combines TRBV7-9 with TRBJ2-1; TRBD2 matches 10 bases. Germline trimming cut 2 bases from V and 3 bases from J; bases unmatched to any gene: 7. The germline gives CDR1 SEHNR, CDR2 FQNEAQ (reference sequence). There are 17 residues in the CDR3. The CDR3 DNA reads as TGTGCCAGCAGCTTACCCGGGACTAGCGAATTCTACAATGAGCAGTTCTTC. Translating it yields CASSLPGTSEFYNEQFF.

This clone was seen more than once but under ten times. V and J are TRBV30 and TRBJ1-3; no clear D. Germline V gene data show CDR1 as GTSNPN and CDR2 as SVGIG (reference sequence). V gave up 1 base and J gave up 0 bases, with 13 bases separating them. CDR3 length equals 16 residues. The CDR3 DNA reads TGTGCCTGGAGTGATCCGGGAGGAAGCTCTGGAAACACCATATATTTT. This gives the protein CAWSDPGGSSGNTIYF. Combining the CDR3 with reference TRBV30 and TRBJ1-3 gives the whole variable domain SQTIHQWPATLVQPVGSPLSLECTVEGTSNPNLYWYRQAAGRGLQLLFYSVGIGQISSEVPQNLSASRPQDRQFILSSKKLLLSDSGFYLCAWSDPGGSSGNTIYFGEGSWLTVV.

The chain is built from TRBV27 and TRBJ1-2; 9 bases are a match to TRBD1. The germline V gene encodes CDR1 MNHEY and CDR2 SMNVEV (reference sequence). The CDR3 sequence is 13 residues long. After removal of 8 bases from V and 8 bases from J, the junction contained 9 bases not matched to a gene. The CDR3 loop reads CASGKDRGKGYTF. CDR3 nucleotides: TGTGCCAGCGGAAAGGACAGGGGTAAAGGCTACACCTTC.

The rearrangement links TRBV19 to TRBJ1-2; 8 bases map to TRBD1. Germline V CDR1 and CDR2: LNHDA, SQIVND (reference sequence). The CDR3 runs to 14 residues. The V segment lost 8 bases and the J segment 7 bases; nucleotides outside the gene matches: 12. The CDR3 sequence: CASSNPDRGVGYTF. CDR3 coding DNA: TGTGCCAGTTCCAATCCCGACAGGGGCGTTGGCTACACCTTC.

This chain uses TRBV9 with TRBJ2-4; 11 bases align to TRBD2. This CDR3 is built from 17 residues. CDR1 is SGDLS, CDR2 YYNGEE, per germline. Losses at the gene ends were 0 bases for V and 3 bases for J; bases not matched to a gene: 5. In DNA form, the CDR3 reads TGTGCCAGCAGCGTAGGGACTAGCGGGTCCTTCAAAAACATTCAGTACTTC. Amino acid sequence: CASSVGTSGSFKNIQYF.

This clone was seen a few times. The CDR3 spells CASSYHPGVGFETQHF. DNA of the CDR3: TGTGCCAGCAGCTACCACCCGGGAGTGGGGTTCGAGACCCAGCATTTT. The chain has TRBV11-2 and TRBJ1-5; D is ambiguous. CDR3 length: 16 amino acids. Germline-derived CDR1 and CDR2 are SGHAT and FQNNGV. V lost 4 bases to trimming and J lost 11 bases, with 24 bases between them. Variable domain in full (rest from reference TRBV11-2 and TRBJ1-5): EAGVAQSPRYKIIEKRQSVAFWCNPISGHATLYWYQQILGQGPKLLIQFQNNGVVDDSQLPKDRFSAERLKGVDSTLKIQPAKLEDSAVYLCASSYHPGVGFETQHFGDGTRLSIL.

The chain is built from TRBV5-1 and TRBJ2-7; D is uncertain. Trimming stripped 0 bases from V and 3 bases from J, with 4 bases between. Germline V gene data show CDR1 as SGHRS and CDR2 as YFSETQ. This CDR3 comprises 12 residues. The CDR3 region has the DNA TGCGCCAGCAGCTTGGACGGCTACGAGCAGTACTTC. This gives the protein CASSLDGYEQYF. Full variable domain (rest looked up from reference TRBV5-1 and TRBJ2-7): KAGVTQTPRYLIKTRGQQVTLSCSPISGHRSVSWYQQTPGQGLQFLFEYFSETQRNKGNFPGRFSGRQFSNSRSEMNVSTLELGDSALYLCASSLDGYEQYFGPGTRLTVT.